These 21 T cell receptor beta chains originate from one sample sequenced in a study of shared clonotypes between healthy human individuals. Libraries were prepared by immunoSEQ multiplex PCR; TCRdb keeps only in-frame clonotypes and omits some of them. This sample has approximately 2.4 million clones; almost 96% occur once, and the top ten carry roughly 0.13%. Sequencing was performed on naive CD4+ T cells sorted from blood. Subset described: CD45RA+ positively selected. The source of these receptors is a man between 18 and 29 years old in good health.

This sequence joins TRBV19 and TRBJ2-2; D gene ambiguous. Germline lookup yields CDR1 LNHDA and CDR2 SQIVND (reference sequence). The CDR3 has 14 amino acids. Trimming shortened V by 3 bases and J by 4 bases, and 9 bases separated the two germline ends. The CDR3 nucleotides read TGTGCCAGTAGTATCCCTTCGACCACCGGGGAGCTGTTTTTT. Translation gives CASSIPSTTGELFF.

The gene calls are TRBV18 and TRBJ1-1; 12 bases agree with TRBD1. Looked up from germline, CDR1 is KGHSH and CDR2 is LQKENI. This CDR3 is built from 13 residues. The junction had 3 bases not matched to a gene; V was cut back by 2 bases and J by 11 bases. The CDR3 coding sequence is TGTGCCAGCTCACCAGGGACAGGGGGCTTTGCTTTCTTT. It translates to CASSPGTGGFAFF.

The chain is built from TRBV5-5 and TRBJ1-2, with 9 bases identical to TRBD1. The V segment lost 4 bases and the J segment 5 bases; nucleotides outside the gene matches: 6. The CDR3 is 14 residues long. The germline CDR1 and CDR2 sequences are SGHKS and YYEKEE (reference sequence). The CDR3 reads CASSVGQGNYGYTF. In DNA form, the CDR3 reads TGTGCCAGCAGCGTTGGACAGGGGAATTATGGCTACACCTTC.

V gene TRBV19 combines with J gene TRBJ1-1; the match to TRBD1 covers 7 bases. The CDR3 runs to 14 residues. Per germline, CDR1 LNHDA and CDR2 SQIVND (reference sequence). J was trimmed by 4 bases and V by 3 bases; bases with no gene match: 5. CDR3 nucleotide sequence: TGTGCCAGTAGTATCGGCAGGGGGGGCACTGAAGCTTTCTTT. Amino acids: CASSIGRGGTEAFF.

This chain uses TRBV19 with TRBJ1-5; TRBD1 is a possible D gene (5 bases). Between the trimmed V and J ends, which lost 3 bases and 0 bases, there was a span of 21 bases. The CDR3 length is 19 residues. The germline V gene has CDR1 LNHDA and CDR2 SQIVND (reference sequence). CDR3 nucleotide sequence: TGTGCCAGTAGTATGGGTCGGTCACAGGACCTCTATAGCAATCAGCCCCAGCATTTT. It specifies CASSMGRSQDLYSNQPQHF.

A single count supports this clone. The CDR3 here is CASKQGVQPQHF. The CDR3 nucleotides read TGTGCCAGCAAACAGGGTGTGCAGCCCCAGCATTTT. The chain has TRBV6-1 and TRBJ1-5; D possibly corresponds to TRBD1 (6 bases). V was cut by 7 bases and J by 7 bases, with 11 bases left in between. Germline lookup yields CDR1 MNHNS and CDR2 SASEGT. This CDR3 is 12 amino acids long.

The chain has TRBV9 and TRBJ2-7; 16 bases are shared with TRBD2. Unmatched junction bases numbered 7, after V lost 3 bases and J lost 7 bases. The germline V gene encodes CDR1 SGDLS and CDR2 YYNGEE. The CDR3 is 16 amino acids. The CDR3 region is CASSGPAGLAGGEQYF. The CDR3 DNA follows: TGTGCCAGCAGCGGGCCCGCGGGACTAGCGGGAGGGGAGCAGTACTTC.

DNA of the CDR3: TGTGCCAGCAGCCCCACTGTCGAGACCCAGTACTTC. Translated, it gives CASSPTVETQYF. The chain joins TRBV6-6 to TRBJ2-5; no clear D gene. The CDR3 spans 12 residues. The V end was cut by 6 bases, the J end by 5 bases, with 10 bases between. Germline loops: CDR1 MNHNY, CDR2 SVGAGI (reference sequence).

J is TRBJ1-2 and V is TRBV7-9; possible D gene TRBD1, 5 bases. This CDR3 has 15 residues. CDR1 is SEHNR, CDR2 FQNEAQ, per germline (reference sequence). V gave up 5 bases and J gave up 4 bases, with 17 bases separating them. This CDR3 is CASSVGPEHAYGYTF. DNA of the CDR3: TGTGCCAGCAGCGTGGGACCGGAGCACGCCTATGGCTACACCTTC.

This clone was detected a few times. The chain is built from TRBV7-2 and TRBJ1-1; TRBD1 agrees at 10 bases. V was pared by 5 bases and J by 0 bases, with 3 bases of the junction left unmatched. Germline values: CDR1 SGHTA, CDR2 FQGNSA. This CDR3 is 15 amino acids long. The CDR3 nucleotides read TGTGCCAGCAGCATGGACAGGGGGATGAACACTGAAGCTTTCTTT. Translated: CASSMDRGMNTEAFF.

The V call is TRBV18, the J call TRBJ2-1; D not certain. The CDR3 is 12 amino acids. CDR1 and CDR2 from the germline V gene are KGHSH and LQKENI. V was shortened by 5 bases and J by 7 bases, with 9 bases between the two germline ends. This chain's CDR3 is CASSSPNNEQFF. CDR3 nucleotides: TGTGCCAGCTCATCCCCAAATAATGAGCAGTTCTTC.

The V call is TRBV7-9, the J call TRBJ1-2; 11 bases fit TRBD1. The CDR3 runs to 16 residues. CDR1 and CDR2 (germline): SEHNR, FQNEAQ (reference sequence). Germline trimming cut 3 bases from V and 6 bases from J; bases unmatched to any gene: 9. This CDR3 is CASSFIRTGGLDGYTF. Written as DNA, the CDR3 is TGTGCCAGCAGCTTTATTCGGACAGGGGGCCTGGATGGCTACACCTTC.

The rearrangement links TRBV7-6 to TRBJ2-7; 7 positions match TRBD2. The germline V gene has CDR1 SGHVS and CDR2 FNYEAQ. The length of the CDR3 is 17 residues. The V and J ends lost 5 bases and 1 base, in that order; junction bases with no gene match: 14. The chain's CDR3 is CASSRVASGIESYEQYF. The CDR3, as DNA: TGTGCCAGCAGCCGGGTAGCAAGCGGGATAGAGTCCTACGAGCAGTACTTC.

The chain carries TRBV2 and TRBJ1-1, with D perhaps TRBD1 (6 bases). The germline V and J ends were trimmed by 8 bases and 4 bases, with 17 bases remaining between them. The germline CDR1 and CDR2 sequences are SNHLY and FYNNEI. The CDR3 loop spans 14 amino acids. The CDR3 spells CASQQGSTSTEAFF. The CDR3 bases are TGTGCCAGCCAACAGGGCAGTACGAGCACTGAAGCTTTCTTT.

The CDR3 sequence is CASSRAGPNQPQHF. The CDR3 DNA reads as TGTGCCAGCAGTAGGGCAGGGCCCAATCAGCCCCAGCATTTT. The chain is built from TRBV6-5 and TRBJ1-5, with D perhaps TRBD1 (5 bases). CDR1 is MNHEY and CDR2 is SVGAGI in the germline V gene. This CDR3 is 14 amino acids long. The germline V and J ends were trimmed by 5 bases and 3 bases, with 11 bases remaining between them.

The chain has TRBV19 and TRBJ1-2; perhaps TRBD1 as D (6 bases). CDR1 LNHDA and CDR2 SQIVND come from the germline V gene (reference sequence). Trimming stripped 4 bases from V and 5 bases from J, with 8 bases between. The CDR3 contains 12 residues. The CDR3 loop reads CASSNREYGYTF. The DNA for the CDR3 is TGTGCCAGTAGTAACAGGGAATATGGCTACACCTTC.

V usage is TRBV2 and J usage is TRBJ2-5; D gene unclear. The CDR3 has 13 amino acids. V lost 4 bases and J 7 bases, leaving 13 bases between the germline ends. Germline lookup yields CDR1 SNHLY and CDR2 FYNNEI. DNA of the CDR3: TGTGCCAGCAGTGGTCAGATCGGCGGGACCCAGTACTTC. Its translation: CASSGQIGGTQYF. The full variable domain, in which reference TRBV2 and TRBJ2-5 provide the parts outside the CDR3, is EPEVTQTPSHQVTQMGQEVILRCVPISNHLYFYWYRQILGQKVEFLVSFYNNEISEKSEIFDDQFSVERPDGSNFTLKIRSTKLEDSAMYFCASSGQIGGTQYFGPGTRLLVL.

The rearrangement uses TRBV18 and TRBJ1-4; D gene uncertain. Trimming removed 0 bases from V and 0 bases from J, with 8 bases in between. The CDR3 spans 16 residues. The germline V gene encodes CDR1 KGHSH and CDR2 LQKENI. CDR3 nucleotides: TGTGCCAGCTCACCACCGCGACAAACAACTAATGAAAAACTGTTTTTT. Protein sequence: CASSPPRQTTNEKLFF. The full variable domain, with the rest looked up from reference TRBV18 and TRBJ1-4, is NAGVMQNPRHLVRRRGQEARLRCSPMKGHSHVYWYRQLPEEGLKFMVYLQKENIIDESGMPKERFSAEFPKEGPSILRIQQVVRGDSAAYFCASSPPRQTTNEKLFFGSGTQLSVL.

The chain links TRBV19 to TRBJ1-6; 11 bases are a match to TRBD1. The CDR3 spans 17 residues. Germline V gene sequence: CDR1 LNHDA, CDR2 SQIVND (reference sequence). J lost 2 bases, V lost 4 bases, and 4 bases had no gene match. The CDR3 loop reads CASSTRDRGTYNSPLHF. For the CDR3, the DNA is TGTGCCAGTAGTACCCGGGACAGGGGGACCTATAATTCACCCCTCCACTTT.

This chain links TRBV5-1 with TRBJ2-7, with 7 bases fitting TRBD1. This CDR3 has 14 residues. The ends lost 6 bases at V and 4 bases at J; junction bases unmatched: 10. The germline V gene encodes CDR1 SGHRS and CDR2 YFSETQ. CDR3 nucleotide sequence: TGCGCCAGCACCCAAGACCGACAGGGTTACGAGCAGTACTTC. It yields the protein CASTQDRQGYEQYF. The full variable domain, with the rest looked up from reference TRBV5-1 and TRBJ2-7, is KAGVTQTPRYLIKTRGQQVTLSCSPISGHRSVSWYQQTPGQGLQFLFEYFSETQRNKGNFPGRFSGRQFSNSRSEMNVSTLELGDSALYLCASTQDRQGYEQYFGPGTRLTVT.

The genes are TRBV11-2 and TRBJ1-4; perhaps TRBD1 as D (5 bases). This CDR3 has 14 residues. The germline gives CDR1 SGHAT, CDR2 FQNNGV. The V end lost 5 bases, the J end lost 6 bases, and 13 bases lay between the germline ends. In nucleotides, the CDR3 is TGTGCCAGCAGCCCCCGGGCAGGGCATGAAAAACTGTTTTTT. It is translated as CASSPRAGHEKLFF.